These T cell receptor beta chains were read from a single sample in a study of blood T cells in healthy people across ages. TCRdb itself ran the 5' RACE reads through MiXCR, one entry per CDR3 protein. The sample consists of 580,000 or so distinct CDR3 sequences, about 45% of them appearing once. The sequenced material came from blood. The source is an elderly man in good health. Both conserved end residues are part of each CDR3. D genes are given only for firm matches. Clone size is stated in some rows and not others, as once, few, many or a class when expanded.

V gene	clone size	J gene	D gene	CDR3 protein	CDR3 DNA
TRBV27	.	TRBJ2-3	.	CASSRGIVTDTQYF	TGTGCCAGCAGCCGAGGAATAGTCACAGATACGCAGTATTTT
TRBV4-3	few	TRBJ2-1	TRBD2	CASSHQRGNNEQFF	TGCGCCAGCAGCCATCAGCGGGGGAACAATGAGCAGTTCTTC
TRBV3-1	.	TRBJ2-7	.	CASSLQTGSIEQYF	TGTGCCAGCAGCCTACAAACTGGCTCAATCGAGCAGTACTTC
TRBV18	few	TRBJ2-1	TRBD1	CASSSTGVQSNEQFF	TGTGCCAGCTCATCGACAGGGGTTCAGAGCAATGAGCAGTTCTTC
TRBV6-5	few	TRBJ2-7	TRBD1	CASAGDRGISEQYF	TGTGCCAGCGCCGGGGACAGGGGAATAAGCGAGCAGTACTTC
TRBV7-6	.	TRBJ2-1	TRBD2	CASSAKTPYSGRGNEQFF	TGTGCCAGCAGCGCAAAGACCCCCTATAGCGGGAGGGGAAATGAGCAGTTCTTC
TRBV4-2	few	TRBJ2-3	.	CASSQRPTDTQYF	TGTGCCAGCAGCCAACGACCTACAGATACGCAGTATTTT
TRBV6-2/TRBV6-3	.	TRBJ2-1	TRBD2	CASRGLAGGSDEQFF	TGTGCCAGCAGAGGACTAGCGGGAGGGTCCGATGAGCAGTTCTTC
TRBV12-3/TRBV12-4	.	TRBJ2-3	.	CASSLRGFREDTQYF	TGTGCCAGCAGTCTCAGGGGTTTTCGGGAAGATACGCAGTATTTT
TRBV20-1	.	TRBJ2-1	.	CSATTYQGRGNEQFF	TGCAGTGCTACTACGTATCAGGGTAGGGGCAATGAGCAGTTCTTC
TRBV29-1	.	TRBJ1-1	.	CSGQRGDTEAFF	TGCAGCGGACAAAGGGGGGACACTGAAGCTTTCTTT
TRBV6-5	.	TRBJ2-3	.	CASSYSAGGDTQYF	TGTGCCAGCAGTTACTCGGCAGGCGGGGATACGCAGTATTTT